The 13 T cell receptor beta chains below all came from one sample that was sequenced in a study of memory CD4+ T cells and cytomegalovirus serostatus. Sequenced by immunoSEQ multiplex PCR; TCRdb stores in-frame clones only, minus some. The sample records some 35,000 clones, roughly 85% being singletons. Single viable CD3+CD4+CD8-CD45RO+ cells were sorted as the memory CD4+ T cells. Specimen: memory CD4+ T cells from blood. These receptors were collected from an adult in good health and CMV-seropositive.

The gene calls are TRBV7-9 and TRBJ2-5; the D call may be TRBD1 or TRBD2 (5 bases each). Germline-derived CDR1 and CDR2 are SEHNR and FQNEAQ (reference sequence). Deletions cut 1 base from V and 11 bases from J, with 11 bases between. The CDR3 contains 12 residues. In nucleotides, the CDR3 is TGTGCCAGCAGCTTAGAAGGGGTAGCGCAGTACTTC. This translates into CASSLEGVAQYF.

This rearrangement joins TRBV7-3 to TRBJ2-7; possibly TRBD2 for D (5 bases). The CDR3 sequence is 12 residues long. The V gene's germline CDR1 is SGHTA and CDR2 FQGTGA. Between the trimmed V and J ends, which lost 8 bases and 6 bases, there was a span of 14 bases. As DNA, the CDR3 is TGTGCCAGCGCCCGGGATTCGGGCGAGCAGTACTTC. This sequence encodes CASARDSGEQYF.

This clone was seen a single time. V usage is TRBV19 and J usage is TRBJ2-1; 9 nucleotides align to TRBD1. From germline, CDR1 is LNHDA and CDR2 SQIVND (reference sequence). With V trimmed by 5 bases and J by 5 bases, 7 bases remained unmatched. The CDR3 runs 15 residues. CDR3 amino acids: CASSATGTGNNEQFF. CDR3 coding DNA: TGTGCCAGTAGTGCTACCGGGACAGGGAACAATGAGCAGTTCTTC.

V and J are TRBV28 and TRBJ2-3; the match to TRBD2 covers 10 bases. This CDR3 has 15 amino acids. V lost 6 bases to trimming and J lost 4 bases; unmatched junction nucleotides: 7. Germline CDR1 is MDHEN and CDR2 is SYDVKM. The CDR3 region has the DNA TGTGCCAGCAGCTCAGCGGGAGGGTGGGCAGATACGCAGTATTTT. As protein: CASSSAGGWADTQYF.

This clone counts as medium-sized. The CDR3 loop reads CASSPRQGENYGYTF. The CDR3 nucleotides read TGTGCCAGCTCACCCCGACAGGGGGAGAATTATGGCTACACCTTC. The chain combines TRBV18 with TRBJ1-2; 9 nucleotides agree with TRBD1. Germline lookup yields CDR1 KGHSH and CDR2 LQKENI. Trimming at V came to 3 bases and at J to 5 bases, leaving 7 bases not matched to a gene. The CDR3 covers 15 residues. Based on the CDR3 plus reference TRBV18 and TRBJ1-2, the full variable domain is NAGVMQNPRHLVRRRGQEARLRCSPMKGHSHVYWYRQLPEEGLKFMVYLQKENIIDESGMPKERFSAEFPKEGPSILRIQQVVRGDSAAYFCASSPRQGENYGYTFGSGTRLTVV.

This clone was detected once. The chain couples TRBV5-1 to TRBJ2-5; the D is unclear. V lost 1 base and J lost 8, with 12 bases in between. The germline gives CDR1 SGHRS, CDR2 YFSETQ. CDR3 length: 13 amino acids. CDR3 region: CASSLNMKGTQYF. The CDR3 region has the DNA TGCGCCAGCAGCTTGAACATGAAAGGTACCCAGTACTTC.

The chain carries TRBV28 and TRBJ1-5; TRBD1 is a possible D gene (5 bases). Germline CDR1 and CDR2: MDHEN and SYDVKM. The CDR3 is made up of 15 amino acids. Trimming stripped 4 bases from V and 5 bases from J, with 15 bases between. Here the CDR3 DNA reads TGTGCCAGCAGTTCACATAGGGGCAAATATCAGCCCCAGCATTTT. This encodes CASSSHRGKYQPQHF. Based on the CDR3 plus reference TRBV28 and TRBJ1-5, the full variable domain is DVKVTQSSRYLVKRTGEKVFLECVQDMDHENMFWYRQDPGLGLRLIYFSYDVKMKEKGDIPEGYSVSREKKERFSLILESASTNQTSMYLCASSSHRGKYQPQHFGDGTRLSIL.

V and J are TRBV5-8 and TRBJ2-1; 7 bases align to TRBD2. The ends lost 9 bases at V and 1 base at J; junction bases unmatched: 16. This CDR3 is 17 amino acids long. Germline CDR1 is SGHTS and CDR2 is YDEGEE. The CDR3 DNA sequence: TGTGCCACGGAGGAGCTGGGAGCGGGGTCATCCTACAATGAGCAGTTCTTC. It yields the protein CATEELGAGSSYNEQFF.

The chain is built from TRBV7-2 and TRBJ2-7; 7 positions agree with TRBD2. The germline gives CDR1 SGHTA, CDR2 FQGNSA. The CDR3 consists of 15 residues. Germline trimming cut 1 base from V and 3 bases from J; bases unmatched to any gene: 6. This CDR3 reads CASSLGGAGIYEQYF. Here the CDR3 DNA reads TGTGCCAGCAGCTTAGGGGGAGCGGGGATCTACGAGCAGTACTTC.

The chain is built from TRBV5-5 and TRBJ1-2, with TRBD1 matching 9 bases. CDR3 length equals 16 residues. Trimming removed 0 bases from V and 2 bases from J; junction bases left unmatched: 5. CDR1 and CDR2 (germline): SGHKS, YYEKEE (reference sequence). The CDR3 sequence is CASSLGLGQGNYGYTF. Here the CDR3 DNA reads TGTGCCAGCAGCTTGGGTCTAGGACAGGGGAACTATGGCTACACCTTC.

This clone was detected only a few times. The rearrangement uses TRBV2 and TRBJ2-3, with 12 positions matching TRBD1. Germline CDR1 and CDR2: SNHLY and FYNNEI. J lost 2 bases, V lost 9 bases, and 3 bases had no gene match. The CDR3 length is 14 residues. DNA for the CDR3: TGTGCCAGTGGGACAGGGGGCCACACAGATACGCAGTATTTT. This encodes CASGTGGHTDTQYF.

This chain uses TRBV4-1 with TRBJ1-1; no clear D gene. Germline V gives CDR1 MGHRA, CDR2 YSYEKL. The CDR3 has 16 residues. The ends were cut back, 0 bases at V and 5 bases at J, with 16 bases in the middle. The CDR3 here is CASSQDWKGVGTEAFF. CDR3 DNA: TGCGCCAGCAGCCAAGATTGGAAGGGCGTCGGGACTGAAGCTTTCTTT.

V gene TRBV9 combines with J gene TRBJ2-1; a weak D match, TRBD2 (6 bases). V was cut by 0 bases and J by 2 bases, with 6 bases left in between. The CDR3 spans 14 residues. Germline loops: CDR1 SGDLS, CDR2 YYNGEE. DNA for the CDR3: TGTGCCAGCAGCGTAGGGGGGGCCTACAATGAGCAGTTCTTC. This translates into CASSVGGAYNEQFF.